This TCR beta chain was captured by sequencing in a study of blood T cell repertoires in COVID-19. Study context: Whether acute or convalescent, the COVID-19 samples came from the United States, Italy and Spain. Nucleic acid was either cDNA or gDNA, and it came from T cells, B-cell-depleted T cells, or PBMCs.

Original processing notes: Cell counts per sample came from amplifying reference gene primers. Sequencing was performed with immunoSEQ multiplex PCR; in TCRdb, only in-frame clones are kept and a portion is missing. Clone size and the V and J calls come from that table; the DNA yielded D and trimming. The sample has about 90,000 clones, about 91% seen once. There are a few counts of this clone. V was pared by 3 bases and J by 2 bases, with 3 bases of the junction left unmatched. The germline CDR1 and CDR2 sequences are SEHNR and FQNEAQ (reference sequence). The CDR3 contains 14 residues. The TCR sequence derives from a human donor with active COVID-19. The donor label of this sample is uncertain. The chain employs TRBV7-9 and TRBJ2-7, with 8 positions matching TRBD1. Sequencing was done on a sample of peripheral blood. CDR3 residues: CASSFGTGTYEQYF. In DNA form, the CDR3 reads TGTGCCAGCAGCTTCGGGACAGGCACCTACGAGCAGTACTTC.